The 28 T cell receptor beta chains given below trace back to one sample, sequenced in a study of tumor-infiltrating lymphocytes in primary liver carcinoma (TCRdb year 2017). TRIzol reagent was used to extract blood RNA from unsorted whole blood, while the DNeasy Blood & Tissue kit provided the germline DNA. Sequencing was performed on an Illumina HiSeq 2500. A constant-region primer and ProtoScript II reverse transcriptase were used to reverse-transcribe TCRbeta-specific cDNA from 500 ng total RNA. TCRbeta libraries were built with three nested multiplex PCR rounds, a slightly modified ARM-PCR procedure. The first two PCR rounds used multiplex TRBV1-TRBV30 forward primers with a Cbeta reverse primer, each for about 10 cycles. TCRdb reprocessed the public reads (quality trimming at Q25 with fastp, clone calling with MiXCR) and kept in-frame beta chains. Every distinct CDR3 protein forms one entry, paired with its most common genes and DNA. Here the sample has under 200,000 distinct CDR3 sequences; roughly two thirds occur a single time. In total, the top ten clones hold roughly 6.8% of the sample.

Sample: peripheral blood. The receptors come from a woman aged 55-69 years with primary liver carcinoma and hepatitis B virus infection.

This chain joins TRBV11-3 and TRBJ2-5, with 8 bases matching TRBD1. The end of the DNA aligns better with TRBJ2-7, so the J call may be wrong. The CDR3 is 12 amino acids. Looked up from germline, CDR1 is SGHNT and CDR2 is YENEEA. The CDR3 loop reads CASTDRDSEQYF. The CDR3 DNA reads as TGTGCCAGCACGGACAGGGACTCCGAGCAGTACTTC.

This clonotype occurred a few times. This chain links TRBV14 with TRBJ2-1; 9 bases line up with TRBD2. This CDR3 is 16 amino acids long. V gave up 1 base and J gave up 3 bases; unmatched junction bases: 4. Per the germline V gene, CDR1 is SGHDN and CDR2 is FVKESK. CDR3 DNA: TGTGCCAGCAGCCAAGGACGTAGCGGGAGCTACAATGAGCAGTTCTTC. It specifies CASSQGRSGSYNEQFF.

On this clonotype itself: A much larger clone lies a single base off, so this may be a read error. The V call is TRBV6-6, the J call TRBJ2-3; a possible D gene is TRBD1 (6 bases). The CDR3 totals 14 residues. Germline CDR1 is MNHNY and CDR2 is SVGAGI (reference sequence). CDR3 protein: CVSRPDSYTDTQYF. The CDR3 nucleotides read TGTGTCAGCAGGCCGGACAGCTACACAGATACGCAGTATTTT.

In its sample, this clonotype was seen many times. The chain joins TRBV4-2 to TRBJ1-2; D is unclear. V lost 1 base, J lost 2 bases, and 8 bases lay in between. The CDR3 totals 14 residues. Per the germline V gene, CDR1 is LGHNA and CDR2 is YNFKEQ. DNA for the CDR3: TGTGCCAGCAGCCAAGCGTCGGCCAACTATGGCTACACCTTC. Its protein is CASSQASANYGYTF.

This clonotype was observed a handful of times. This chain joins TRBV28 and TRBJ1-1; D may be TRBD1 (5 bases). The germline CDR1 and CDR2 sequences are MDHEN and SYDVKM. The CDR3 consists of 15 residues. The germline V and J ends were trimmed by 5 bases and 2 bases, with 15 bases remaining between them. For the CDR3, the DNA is TGTGCCAGCAGTCCCCGGGACGGACGAAACACTGAAGCTTTCTTT. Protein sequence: CASSPRDGRNTEAFF. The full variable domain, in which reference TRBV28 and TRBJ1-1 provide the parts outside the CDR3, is DVKVTQSSRYLVKRTGEKVFLECVQDMDHENMFWYRQDPGLGLRLIYFSYDVKMKEKGDIPEGYSVSREKKERFSLILESASTNQTSMYLCASSPRDGRNTEAFFGQGTRLTVV.

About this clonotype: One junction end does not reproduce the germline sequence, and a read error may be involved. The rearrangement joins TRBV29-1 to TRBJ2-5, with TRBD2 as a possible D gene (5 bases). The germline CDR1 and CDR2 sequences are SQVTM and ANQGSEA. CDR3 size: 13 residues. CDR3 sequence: CSTRPGVEETEYF. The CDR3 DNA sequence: TGCAGCACCCGGCCCGGGGTGGAGGAGACCGAGTACTTC.

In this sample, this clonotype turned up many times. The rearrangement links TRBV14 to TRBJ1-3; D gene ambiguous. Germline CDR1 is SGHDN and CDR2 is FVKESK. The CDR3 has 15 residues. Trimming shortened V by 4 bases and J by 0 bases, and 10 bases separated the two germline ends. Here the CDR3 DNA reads TGTGCCAGCAGCCCTGCTGTGAGCTCTGGAAACACCATATATTTT. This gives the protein CASSPAVSSGNTIYF.

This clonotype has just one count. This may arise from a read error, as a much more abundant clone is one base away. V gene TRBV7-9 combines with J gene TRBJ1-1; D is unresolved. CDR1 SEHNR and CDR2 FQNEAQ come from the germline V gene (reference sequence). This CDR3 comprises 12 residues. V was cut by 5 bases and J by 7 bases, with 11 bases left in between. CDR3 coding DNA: TGTGCCAGCAGCCGTACCCACGGTGAAGCTTTCTTT. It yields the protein CASSRTHGEAFF.

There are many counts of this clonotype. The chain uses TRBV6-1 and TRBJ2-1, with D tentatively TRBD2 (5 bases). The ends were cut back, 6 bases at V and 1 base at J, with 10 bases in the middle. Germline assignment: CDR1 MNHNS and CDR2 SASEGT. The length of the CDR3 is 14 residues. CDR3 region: CASRAGGSYNEQFF. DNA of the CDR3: TGTGCCAGCAGAGCCGGCGGGTCCTACAATGAGCAGTTCTTC.

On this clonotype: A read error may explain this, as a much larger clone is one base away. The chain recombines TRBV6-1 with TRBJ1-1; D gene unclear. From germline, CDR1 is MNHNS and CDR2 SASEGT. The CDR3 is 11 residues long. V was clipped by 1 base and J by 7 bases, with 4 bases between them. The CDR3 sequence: CASSEDHEAFF. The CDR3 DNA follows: TGTGCCAGCAGTGAAGACCATGAAGCTTTCTTT.

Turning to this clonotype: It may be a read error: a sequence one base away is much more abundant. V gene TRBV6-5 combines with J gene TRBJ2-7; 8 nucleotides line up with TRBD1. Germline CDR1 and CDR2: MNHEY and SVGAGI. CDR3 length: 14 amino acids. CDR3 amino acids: CASSRQGPLYDQYF. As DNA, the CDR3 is TGTGCCAGCAGTCGACAGGGGCCACTCTACGATCAGTACTTC.

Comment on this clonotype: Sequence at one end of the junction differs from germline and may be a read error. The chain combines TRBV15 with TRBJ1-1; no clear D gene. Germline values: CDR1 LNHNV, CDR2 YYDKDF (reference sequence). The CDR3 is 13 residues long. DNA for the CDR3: TGTTCCACCAGCAGAGATGTAAACACTGAAGCTTTCTTT. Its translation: CSTSRDVNTEAFF.

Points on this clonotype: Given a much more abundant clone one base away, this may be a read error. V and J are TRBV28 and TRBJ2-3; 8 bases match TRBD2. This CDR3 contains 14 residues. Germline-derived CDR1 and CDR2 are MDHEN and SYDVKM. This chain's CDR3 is CASSLAGSTDMQYF. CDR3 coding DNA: TGTGCCAGCAGCTTAGCGGGGAGCACAGATATGCAGTATTTT. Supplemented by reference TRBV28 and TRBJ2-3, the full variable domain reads DVKVTQSSRYLVKRTGEKVFLECVQDMDHENMFWYRQDPGLGLRLIYFSYDVKMKEKGDIPEGYSVSREKKERFSLILESASTNQTSMYLCASSLAGSTDMQYFGPGTRLTVL.

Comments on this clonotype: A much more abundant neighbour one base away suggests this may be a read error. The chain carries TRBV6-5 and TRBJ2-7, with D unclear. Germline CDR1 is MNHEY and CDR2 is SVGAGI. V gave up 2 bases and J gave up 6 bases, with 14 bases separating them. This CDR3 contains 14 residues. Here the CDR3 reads CASSYGDLPCEQYF. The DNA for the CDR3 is TGTGCCAGCAGTTACGGGGATTTACCCTGCGAGCAGTACTTC.

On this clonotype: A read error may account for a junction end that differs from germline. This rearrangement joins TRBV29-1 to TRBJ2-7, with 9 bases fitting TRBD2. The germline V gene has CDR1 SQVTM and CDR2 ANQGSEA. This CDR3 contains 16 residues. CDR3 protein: CGVEDGLAGTSYEQYF. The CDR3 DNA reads TGCGGCGTTGAAGATGGGCTAGCGGGGACATCCTACGAGCAGTACTTC.

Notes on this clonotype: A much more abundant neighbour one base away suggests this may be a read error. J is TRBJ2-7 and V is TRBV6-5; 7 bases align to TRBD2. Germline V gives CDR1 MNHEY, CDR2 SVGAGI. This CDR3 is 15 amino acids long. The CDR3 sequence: CASSYNERGSSEQYF. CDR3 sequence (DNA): TGTGCCAGCAGTTACAACGAGCGGGGTTCCTCCGAGCAGTACTTC.

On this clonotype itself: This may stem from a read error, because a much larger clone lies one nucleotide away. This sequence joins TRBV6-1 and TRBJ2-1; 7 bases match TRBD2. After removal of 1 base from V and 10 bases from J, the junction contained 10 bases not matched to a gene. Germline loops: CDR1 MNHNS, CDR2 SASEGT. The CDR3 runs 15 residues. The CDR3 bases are TGTGCCAGCAGTGAAGTGGGTGGCGGGAGCCGGGAGCAGTTCTTC. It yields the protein CASSEVGGGSREQFF.

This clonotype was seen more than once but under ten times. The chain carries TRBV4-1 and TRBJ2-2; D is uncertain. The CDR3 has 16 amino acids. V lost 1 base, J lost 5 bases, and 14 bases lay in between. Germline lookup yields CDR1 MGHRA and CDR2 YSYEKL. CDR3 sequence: CASSQVSAPNTGELFF. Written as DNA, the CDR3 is TGCGCCAGCAGCCAAGTATCGGCGCCCAATACCGGGGAGCTGTTTTTT.

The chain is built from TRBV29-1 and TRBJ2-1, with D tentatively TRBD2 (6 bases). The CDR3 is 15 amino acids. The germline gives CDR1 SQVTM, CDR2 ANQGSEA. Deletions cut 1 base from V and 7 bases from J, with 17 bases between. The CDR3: CSVEVRIGGINEQFF. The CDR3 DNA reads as TGCAGCGTTGAAGTCCGGATTGGAGGGATTAATGAGCAGTTCTTC.

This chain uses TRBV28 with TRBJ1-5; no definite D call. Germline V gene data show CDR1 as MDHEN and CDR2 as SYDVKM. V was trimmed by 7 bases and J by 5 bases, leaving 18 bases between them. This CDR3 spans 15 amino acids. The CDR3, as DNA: TGTGCCAGCATGAATTCACGTGGAGGTTATCAGCCCCAGCATTTT. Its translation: CASMNSRGGYQPQHF. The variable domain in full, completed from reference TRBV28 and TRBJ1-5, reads DVKVTQSSRYLVKRTGEKVFLECVQDMDHENMFWYRQDPGLGLRLIYFSYDVKMKEKGDIPEGYSVSREKKERFSLILESASTNQTSMYLCASMNSRGGYQPQHFGDGTRLSIL.

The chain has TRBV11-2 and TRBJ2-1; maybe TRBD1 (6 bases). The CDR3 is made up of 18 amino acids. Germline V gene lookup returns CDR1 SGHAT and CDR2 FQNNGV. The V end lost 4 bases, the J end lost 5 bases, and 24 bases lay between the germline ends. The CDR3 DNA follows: TGTGCCAGCAGCTCACCCCGGACAGTTTCTATGAAGGACAATGAGCAGTTCTTC. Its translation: CASSSPRTVSMKDNEQFF. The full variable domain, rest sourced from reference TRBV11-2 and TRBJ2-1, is EAGVAQSPRYKIIEKRQSVAFWCNPISGHATLYWYQQILGQGPKLLIQFQNNGVVDDSQLPKDRFSAERLKGVDSTLKIQPAKLEDSAVYLCASSSPRTVSMKDNEQFFGPGTRLTVL.

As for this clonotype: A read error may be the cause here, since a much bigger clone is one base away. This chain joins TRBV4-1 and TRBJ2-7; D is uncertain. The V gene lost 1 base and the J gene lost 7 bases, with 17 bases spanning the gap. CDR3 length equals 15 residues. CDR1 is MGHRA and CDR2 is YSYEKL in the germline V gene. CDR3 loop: CASSQVFSRSMEQYF. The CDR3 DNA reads TGCGCCAGCAGCCAAGTATTCAGCAGGAGTATGGAGCAGTACTTC.

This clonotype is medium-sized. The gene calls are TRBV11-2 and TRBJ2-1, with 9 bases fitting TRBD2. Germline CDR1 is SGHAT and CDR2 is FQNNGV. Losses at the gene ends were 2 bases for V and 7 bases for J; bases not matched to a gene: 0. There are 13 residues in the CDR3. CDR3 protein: CASSLLAGNEQFF. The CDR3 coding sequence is TGTGCCAGCAGCTTACTAGCGGGGAATGAGCAGTTCTTC.

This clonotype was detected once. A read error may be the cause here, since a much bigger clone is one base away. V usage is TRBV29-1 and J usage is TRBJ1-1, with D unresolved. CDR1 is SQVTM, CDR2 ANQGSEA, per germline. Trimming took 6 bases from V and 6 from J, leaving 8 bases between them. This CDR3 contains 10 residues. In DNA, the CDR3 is TGCAGCGTAAAGCACGCTGAAGCTTTCTTT. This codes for CSVKHAEAFF.

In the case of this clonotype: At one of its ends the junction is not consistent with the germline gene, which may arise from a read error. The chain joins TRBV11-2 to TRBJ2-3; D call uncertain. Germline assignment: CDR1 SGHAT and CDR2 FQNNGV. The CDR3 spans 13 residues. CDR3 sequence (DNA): TGTGCCAGCAACTCCCCCTTAGTAGATACGCTGTATTTT. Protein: CASNSPLVDTLYF.

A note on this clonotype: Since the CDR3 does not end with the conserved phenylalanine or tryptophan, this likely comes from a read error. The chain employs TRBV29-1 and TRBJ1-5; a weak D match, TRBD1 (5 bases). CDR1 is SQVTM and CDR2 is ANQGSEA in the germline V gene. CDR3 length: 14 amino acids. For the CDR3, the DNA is TGCAGTGTTGAAGAGTCGGGGGGGAATCAGCCCCAGCATTTG. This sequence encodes CSVEESGGNQPQHL.

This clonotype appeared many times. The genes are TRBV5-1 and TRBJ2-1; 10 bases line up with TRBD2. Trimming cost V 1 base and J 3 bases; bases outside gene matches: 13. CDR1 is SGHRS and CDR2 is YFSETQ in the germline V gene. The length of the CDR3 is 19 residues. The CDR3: CASSLSVAGGRSVYNEQFF. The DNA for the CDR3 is TGCGCCAGCAGCTTGTCAGTAGCGGGAGGCAGGTCCGTCTACAATGAGCAGTTCTTC.

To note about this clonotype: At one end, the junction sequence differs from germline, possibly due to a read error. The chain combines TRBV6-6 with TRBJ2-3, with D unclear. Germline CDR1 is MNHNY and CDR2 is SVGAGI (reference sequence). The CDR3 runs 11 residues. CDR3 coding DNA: TGTGTCAGCAGCCCGGGTGATAAGCAGTATTTT. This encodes CVSSPGDKQYF.